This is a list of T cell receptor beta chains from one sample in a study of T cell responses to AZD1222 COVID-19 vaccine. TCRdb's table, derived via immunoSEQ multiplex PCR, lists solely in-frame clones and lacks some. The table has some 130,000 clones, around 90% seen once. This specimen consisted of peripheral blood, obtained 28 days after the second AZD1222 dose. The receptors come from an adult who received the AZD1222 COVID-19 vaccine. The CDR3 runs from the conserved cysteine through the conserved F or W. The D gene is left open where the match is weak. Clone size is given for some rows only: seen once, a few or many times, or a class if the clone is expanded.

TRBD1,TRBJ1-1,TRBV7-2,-,TGTGCCAGCAGCTTAGCGACAGGGGGCTCCACTGAAGCTTTCTTT,CASSLATGGSTEAFF
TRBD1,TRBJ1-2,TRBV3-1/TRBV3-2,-,TGTGCCAGCAGCCAAGCCCGGACAGGGGGAAACTATGGCTACACCTTC,CASSQARTGGNYGYTF
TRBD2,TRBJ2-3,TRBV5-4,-,TGTGCCAGCAGCTTGAGGCTAGCGGACACAGATACGCAGTATTTT,CASSLRLADTDTQYF
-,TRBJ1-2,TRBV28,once,TGTGCCAGCAGTTTCTCCAACCTGGGGGGGGCTGGCTATGGCTACACCTTC,CASSFSNLGGAGYGYTF
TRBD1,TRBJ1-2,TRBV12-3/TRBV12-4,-,TGTGCCAGCAGTTTAGCGACAGGGTTTGGCTACACCTTC,CASSLATGFGYTF
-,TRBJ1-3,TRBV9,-,TGTGCCAGCAGCGTAGATCCTCCAGGGGCGGCTGGAAACACCATATATTTT,CASSVDPPGAAGNTIYF
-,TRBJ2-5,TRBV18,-,TGTGCCAGCTCACCGTTCTCAGGGTTCCAAGAGACCCAGTACTTC,CASSPFSGFQETQYF
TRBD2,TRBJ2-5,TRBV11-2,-,TGTGCCAGCAGCCCCGATAGCGGGGGAGGGGAGACCCAGTACTTC,CASSPDSGGGETQYF
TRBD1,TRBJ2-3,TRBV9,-,TGTGCCAGCAGCGGACGGGACAGAGGAGTCACAGATACGCAGTATTTT,CASSGRDRGVTDTQYF
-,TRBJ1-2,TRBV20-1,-,TGCAGTGCTAGTATCGATCCCAGTGGCTACACCTTC,CSASIDPSGYTF
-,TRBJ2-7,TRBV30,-,TGTGCCTGGAGTTATGGCCGACCGGGACCGTACTTC,CAWSYGRPGPYF
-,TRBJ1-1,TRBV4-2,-,TGTGCCAGCAGCCAAGGCGTAGGGACTGAAGCTTTCTTT,CASSQGVGTEAFF
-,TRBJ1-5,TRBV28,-,TGTGCCAGCCTCGCGGTCCGCAATCAGCCCCAGCATTTT,CASLAVRNQPQHF
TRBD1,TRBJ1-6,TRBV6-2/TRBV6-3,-,TGTGCCAGCAGTGGGACAGGGCGGATTAATTCACCCCTCCACTTT,CASSGTGRINSPLHF
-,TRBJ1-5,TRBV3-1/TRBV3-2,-,TGTGCCAGCAGCCCGGCCTCAAGGGATCAGCCCCAGCATTTT,CASSPASRDQPQHF
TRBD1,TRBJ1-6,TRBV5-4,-,TGTGCCAGCAGCTTGAGGGACAGACTAAATTCACCCCTCCACTTT,CASSLRDRLNSPLHF
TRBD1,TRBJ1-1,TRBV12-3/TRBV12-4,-,TGTGCCAGCACCAGGACAGGTGAAGCTTTCTTT,CASTRTGEAFF
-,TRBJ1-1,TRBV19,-,TGTGCCAGTAGTCAGGGACCGGGAGGCACTTTGAACACTGAAGCTTTCTTT,CASSQGPGGTLNTEAFF
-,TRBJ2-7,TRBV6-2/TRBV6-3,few,TGTGCCAGCAGCCCTACACTTGGGGGGGGCTCAAGCTCCTACGAGCAGTACTTC,CASSPTLGGGSSSYEQYF
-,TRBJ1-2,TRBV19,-,TGTGCCAGTAGTATAGGACAGACCTATGGCTACACCTTC,CASSIGQTYGYTF
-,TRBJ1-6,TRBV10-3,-,TGTGCCATCAGTGAGTCGGGCCCAGCGGATTCACCCCTCCACTTT,CAISESGPADSPLHF
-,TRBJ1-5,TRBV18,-,TGTGCCAGCTCACCACCTGGTCGGCCCCAGCATTTT,CASSPPGRPQHF
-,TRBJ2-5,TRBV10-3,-,TGTGCCATCACGCCTTCCGGGCGCCAAGAGACCCAGTACTTC,CAITPSGRQETQYF
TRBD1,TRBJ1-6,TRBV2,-,TGTGCCGGAAACCGGGACAGGGGGTCACCCCTCCACTTT,CAGNRDRGSPLHF
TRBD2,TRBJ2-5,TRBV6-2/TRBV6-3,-,TGTGCCAGCAGTTACACGGGACTACCCGGGGAGACCCAGTACTTC,CASSYTGLPGETQYF
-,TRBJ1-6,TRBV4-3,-,TGCGCCAGCAGCCAGGGGTGGTTTGGTAATTCACCCCTCCACTTT,CASSQGWFGNSPLHF
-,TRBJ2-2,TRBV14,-,TGTGCCAGCAGCAGATTCGACAGGAGCACCGGGGAGCTGTTTTTT,CASSRFDRSTGELFF
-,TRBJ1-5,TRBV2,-,TGTGCCAGCAGAGTTGACCCCAATCAGCCCCAGCATTTT,CASRVDPNQPQHF
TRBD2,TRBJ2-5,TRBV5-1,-,TGCGCCAGCAGCTTTAGCGGGGGGGCGTTTCGGGAGACCCAGTACTTC,CASSFSGGAFRETQYF
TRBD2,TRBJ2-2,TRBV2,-,TGTGCCAGCCGGGAGGGCTCTGTCGGGGAGCTGTTTTTT,CASREGSVGELFF
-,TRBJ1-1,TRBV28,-,TGTGCCAGCAGTTTTACCGGGACCCTGAACACTGAAGCTTTCTTT,CASSFTGTLNTEAFF
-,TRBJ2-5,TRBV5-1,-,TGCGCCAGCAGCTTGGGACAGTACTCAGGAGAGACCCAGTACTTC,CASSLGQYSGETQYF
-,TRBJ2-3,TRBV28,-,TGTGCCACCCCTGACCCACCCAGCGAAGTAGATACGCAGTATTTT,CATPDPPSEVDTQYF
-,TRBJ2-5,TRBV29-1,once,TGCAGCCAGGGGATTGGGGAGACCCAGTACTTC,CSQGIGETQYF
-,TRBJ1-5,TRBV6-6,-,TGTGCCAGCAGTATGAAGGGAGGATCGGGCAATCAGCCCCAGCATTTT,CASSMKGGSGNQPQHF
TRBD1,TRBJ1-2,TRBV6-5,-,TGTGCCAGCAGTTACTCGGGACAGAACTATGGCTACACCTTC,CASSYSGQNYGYTF
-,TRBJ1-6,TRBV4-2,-,TGTGCCAGCAGCCAAGCAACAGGAAACTATAATTCACCCCTCCACTTT,CASSQATGNYNSPLHF
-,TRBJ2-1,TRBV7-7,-,TGTGCTAGCAGCTTCCAGGTGGGGGATGAGCAGTTCTTC,CASSFQVGDEQFF
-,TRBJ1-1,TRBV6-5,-,TGTGCCAGCAGTTACGCATCCGGAGGGAACACTGAAGCTTTCTTT,CASSYASGGNTEAFF
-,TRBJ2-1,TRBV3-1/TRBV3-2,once,TGTGCCAGCAGCCAAGTCCCCAGCAATGAGCAGTTCTTC,CASSQVPSNEQFF
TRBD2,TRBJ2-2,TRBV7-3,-,TGTGCCAGCAGCTTACTAGCGGGGGAGGCCGGGGAGCTGTTTTTT,CASSLLAGEAGELFF
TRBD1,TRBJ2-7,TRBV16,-,TGTGCCAGCAGCCATCGGACAGGGACCTACGAGCAGTACTTC,CASSHRTGTYEQYF
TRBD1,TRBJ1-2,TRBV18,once,TGTGCCAGCTCACCTAGCCTAGACAGGGGCCATGGCTACACCTTC,CASSPSLDRGHGYTF
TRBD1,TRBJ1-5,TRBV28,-,TGTGCCAGCAGTTCGCGACAGGGGTGGAATCAGCCCCAGCATTTT,CASSSRQGWNQPQHF
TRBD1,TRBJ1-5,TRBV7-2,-,TGTGCCAGCAGCCCCCTGACAGGGAGCAATCAGCCCCAGCATTTT,CASSPLTGSNQPQHF
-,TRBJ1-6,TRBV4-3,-,TGCGCCAGCAGCCAAGATCCCAGAAATTCACCCCTCCACTTT,CASSQDPRNSPLHF
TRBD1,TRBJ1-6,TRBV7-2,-,TGTGCCAGCAGCTTCGACAGGGGGCTTTATAATTCACCCCTCCACTTT,CASSFDRGLYNSPLHF
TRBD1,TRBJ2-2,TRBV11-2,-,TGTGCCAGCAGCCAAGACAGGGGGAACACCGGGGAGCTGTTTTTT,CASSQDRGNTGELFF
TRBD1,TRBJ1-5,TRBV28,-,TGTGCCAGCAGAATCCGGGACAGGGCACAGCCCCAGCATTTT,CASRIRDRAQPQHF
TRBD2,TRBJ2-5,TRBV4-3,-,TGCGCCAGCAGCCAAGCGGGGGGGAGGAACCAGTACTTC,CASSQAGGRNQYF
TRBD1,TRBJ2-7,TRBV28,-,TGTGCCACCGGACAGGGAAGGTGGGAGCAGTACTTC,CATGQGRWEQYF
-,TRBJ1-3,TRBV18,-,TGTGCCAGCTCACCACCTTGGTCTGGAAACACCATATATTTT,CASSPPWSGNTIYF
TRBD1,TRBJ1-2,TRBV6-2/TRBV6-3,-,TGTGCCAGCAGTTACTCACAGACAGGGGCCGGTGGCTACACCTTC,CASSYSQTGAGGYTF
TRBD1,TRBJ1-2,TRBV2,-,TGTGCCAGCACTTGGACAGGGGGCGCCGATGGCTACACCTTC,CASTWTGGADGYTF
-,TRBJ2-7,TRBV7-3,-,TGTGCCAGCAGCTTGAACGGACAGTGGGGGTACGAGCAGTACTTC,CASSLNGQWGYEQYF
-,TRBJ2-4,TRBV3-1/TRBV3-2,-,TGTGCCAGCAGCCAAGCGGGACTAGCCAAAAACATTCAGTACTTC,CASSQAGLAKNIQYF
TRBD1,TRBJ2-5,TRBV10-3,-,TGTGCCATCAGTCCGGGACAGGAGGGGGGGACCCAGTACTTC,CAISPGQEGGTQYF
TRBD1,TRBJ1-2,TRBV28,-,TGTGCCAGCAGTGCCCCCGGGACAGGGCGAACCTATGGCTACACCTTC,CASSAPGTGRTYGYTF
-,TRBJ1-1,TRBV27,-,TGTGCCAGCAGTTCCACTCGACGGGGGGAAGCTTTCTTT,CASSSTRRGEAFF